This TCR beta chain comes out of a study of blood T cell repertoires in COVID-19. Across the study: Samples taken during acute and convalescent COVID-19 were collected in the United States, Italy and Spain.

Everyone who took part was about 18 to 89 years old, and they came from about two dozen US areas. Participants were placed into cohorts based on the clinical history they reported. Germline V gene data show CDR1 as SGHRS and CDR2 as YFSETQ. The CDR3 is 15 residues long. V shed 0 bases and J 3 bases; nucleotides not matched to a gene: 5. In the original analysis: Estimated nucleated cell counts came from reference gene primer amplification. TCRdb's copy holds only in-frame clones and misses some; the assay was immunoSEQ multiplex PCR. The D gene and trimming were derived from the DNA, and the V and J assignments and clone size from that table. The profile covers 200,000 to 250,000 clones, with roughly 85% appearing a single time and approximately 9% taken by the ten largest.

This chain links TRBV5-1 with TRBJ2-7; 8 nucleotides align to TRBD2. This receptor was taken from a woman in her forties or fifties with acute COVID-19. Sequencing was performed on PBMCs or T cells enriched from blood (not recorded which). This CDR3 is CASSLGSAGGYEQYF. In DNA, the CDR3 is TGCGCCAGCAGCTTGGGCTCCGCGGGGGGCTACGAGCAGTACTTC. The full variable domain, with the rest looked up from reference TRBV5-1 and TRBJ2-7, is KAGVTQTPRYLIKTRGQQVTLSCSPISGHRSVSWYQQTPGQGLQFLFEYFSETQRNKGNFPGRFSGRQFSNSRSEMNVSTLELGDSALYLCASSLGSAGGYEQYFGPGTRLTVT.